This T cell receptor (beta chain) was obtained from a study of shared clonotypes between healthy human individuals. Assay used: immunoSEQ multiplex PCR; TCRdb lists only in-frame clones, some missing. The sample yields about 460,000 clones, around 77% seen once. Germline CDR1 DFQATT, CDR2 SNEGSKA (reference sequence). The CDR3 spans 11 residues. The V end was cut by 7 bases, the J end by 1 base, with 7 bases between. This clone has more than one count but fewer than ten. The V gene is TRBV20-1, the J gene TRBJ1-1; TRBD1 might be the D (5 bases). The sequenced material came from PBMCs. This TCR came from a woman between 40 and 50 years old in good health. Some clones in this sample may be carry-over from other donors' samples. CDR3 residues: CSGRANTEAFF. The CDR3 DNA reads TGCAGTGGCAGGGCGAACACTGAAGCTTTCTTT.